What follows are 27 T cell receptor beta chains derived from one specimen sequenced in a study of blood T cell repertoires in COVID-19. Produced via immunoSEQ multiplex PCR; TCRdb's table is partial and in-frame only. The sample contains around 250,000 clones, around 87% of which appear only once. Sequenced sample: peripheral blood. Receptors were obtained from a woman between 65 and 79 years old with active or convalescent COVID-19.

This clone was recorded only once. The V call is TRBV6-6, the J call TRBJ2-5; the match to TRBD2 covers 13 bases. With 6 bases clipped from V and 4 bases from J, the junction kept 2 bases outside the gene matches. Germline CDR1 is MNHNY and CDR2 is SVGAGI (reference sequence). The CDR3 sequence is 14 residues long. The CDR3 here is CASRGLAGRETQYF. As DNA, the CDR3 is TGTGCCAGCAGGGGACTAGCGGGACGAGAGACCCAGTACTTC.

V usage is TRBV12-3 or TRBV12-4 and J usage is TRBJ1-5; no reliable D call. The CDR3 has 12 amino acids. V lost 4 bases and J 5 bases, leaving 6 bases between the germline ends. CDR3 DNA sequence: TGTGCCAGCAGTTCAGAATATCAGCCCCAGCATTTT. It specifies CASSSEYQPQHF.

The CDR3 DNA reads TGTGCCACTAAGGGGCCCAGCAACTCCTATAATTCACCCCTCCACTTT. Translation gives CATKGPSNSYNSPLHF. The chain carries TRBV19 and TRBJ1-6, with TRBD1 as a possible D gene (5 bases). CDR3 length: 16 amino acids. Germline CDR1 LNHDA, CDR2 SQIVND (reference sequence). V was shortened by 10 bases and J by 0 bases, with 16 bases between the two germline ends.

The chain links TRBV29-1 to TRBJ1-2; D gene ambiguous. The V gene's germline CDR1 is SQVTM and CDR2 ANQGSEA. CDR3 length: 10 residues. Trimming took 2 bases from V and 5 from J, leaving 3 bases between them. The CDR3 DNA follows: TGCAGCGTTGAACAATATGGCTACACCTTC. This codes for CSVEQYGYTF.

The gene calls are TRBV7-9 and TRBJ2-1; TRBD2 matches at 10 bases. Germline-derived CDR1 and CDR2 are SEHNR and FQNEAQ (reference sequence). This CDR3 contains 12 residues. Trimming cost V 6 bases and J 15 bases; bases outside gene matches: 8. The CDR3 loop is CASSRSTSGAFF. DNA for the CDR3: TGTGCCAGCAGTCGTAGTACTAGCGGGGCGTTCTTC.

This clone appeared a single time. The rearrangement links TRBV5-4 to TRBJ1-1; D is unresolved. This CDR3 has 14 amino acids. Between the trimmed V and J ends, which lost 0 bases and 2 bases, there was a span of 8 bases. Germline-derived CDR1 and CDR2 are SGHNT and YYREEE (reference sequence). The CDR3, as DNA: TGTGCCAGCAGCTTGGTGACTTACAACACTGAAGCTTTCTTT. Translating gives CASSLVTYNTEAFF.

This clone turned up a few times. V usage is TRBV7-9 and J usage is TRBJ1-1, with a possible D match to TRBD1 (5 bases). Germline lookup yields CDR1 SEHNR and CDR2 FQNEAQ (reference sequence). V was clipped by 2 bases and J by 0 bases, with 19 bases between them. This CDR3 region has 18 residues. The CDR3, as DNA: TGTGCCAGCAGCTTACCCGACAGACGAAAGGCCATGAACACTGAAGCTTTCTTT. Translation: CASSLPDRRKAMNTEAFF.

Concerning this clone itself: At the DNA level, this CDR3 is encoded by other sequences in the same sample as well. The chain links TRBV5-1 to TRBJ2-3, with D possibly matching TRBD1 (6 bases). CDR1 and CDR2 (germline): SGHRS, YFSETQ. This CDR3 is 14 amino acids long. The V gene lost 1 base and the J gene lost 2 bases, with 8 bases spanning the gap. The CDR3 loop reads CASSLTGPTDTQYF. In nucleotides, the CDR3 is TGCGCCAGCAGCTTGACAGGGCCCACAGATACGCAGTATTTT.

The chain employs TRBV5-4 and TRBJ2-2; no definite D call. The V gene's germline CDR1 is SGHNT and CDR2 YYREEE (reference sequence). CDR3 length: 14 residues. V dropped 6 bases and J dropped 0 bases, with 9 bases sitting between them. The CDR3 is CASTPLPNTGELFF. CDR3 nucleotides: TGTGCCAGCACCCCCCTCCCGAACACCGGGGAGCTGTTTTTT.

The rearrangement links TRBV3-1 (or the pseudogene TRBV3-2) to TRBJ1-1; 7 bases match TRBD1. With V trimmed by 2 bases and J by 11 bases, 11 bases remained unmatched. CDR1 and CDR2 (germline): LGHDT, YNNKEL (reference sequence). The CDR3 length is 14 residues. CDR3 nucleotide sequence: TGTGCCAGCAGCCAAACTACAGGGGTTGAGGACGCTTTCTTT. Translated, it gives CASSQTTGVEDAFF.

This clone was seen more than once but under ten times. The chain has TRBV3-1 (or the pseudogene TRBV3-2) and TRBJ1-2; 12 bases are a match to TRBD1. Unmatched junction bases numbered 8, after V lost 1 base and J lost 14 bases. Germline CDR1 and CDR2: LGHDT and YNNKEL (reference sequence). CDR3 size: 14 residues. The chain's CDR3 is CASSQVMGQGAETF. The CDR3 DNA reads as TGTGCCAGCAGCCAAGTGATGGGACAGGGGGCGGAAACCTTC.

The rearrangement links TRBV7-9 to TRBJ1-1; 7 nucleotides agree with TRBD1. V was clipped by 4 bases and J by 1 base; unmatched bases: 6. This CDR3 contains 15 residues. The germline V gene has CDR1 SEHNR and CDR2 FQNEAQ (reference sequence). CDR3 DNA sequence: TGTGCCAGCAGCTCGACAGGGACAGCGAACACTGAAGCTTTCTTT. This encodes CASSSTGTANTEAFF.

This chain links TRBV5-1 with TRBJ2-1; 7 bases match TRBD2. J lost 1 base, V lost 4 bases, and 5 bases had no gene match. The CDR3 has 15 residues. Germline CDR1 SGHRS, CDR2 YFSETQ. CDR3 in DNA: TGCGCCAGCAGCCCGCAGGGAGGGTCCTACAATGAGCAGTTCTTC. Its translation is CASSPQGGSYNEQFF.

The J gene is TRBJ2-7, the V gene TRBV5-4, with 10 bases that match TRBD1. The V gene end was trimmed by 3 bases and the J gene end by 5 bases; junction bases not matched to a gene: 5. Germline loops: CDR1 SGHNT, CDR2 YYREEE (reference sequence). The CDR3 has 14 residues. The CDR3 reads CASSYTGTGDEQYF. CDR3 in DNA: TGTGCCAGCAGCTACACCGGGACAGGGGACGAGCAGTACTTC.

V gene TRBV19 combines with J gene TRBJ1-1; D possibly corresponds to TRBD1 (5 bases). CDR3 length: 16 residues. CDR1 and CDR2 (germline): LNHDA, SQIVND (reference sequence). Trimming took 2 bases from V and 5 from J, leaving 18 bases between them. The CDR3 sequence: CASSIQGGIRGTEAFF. The DNA of the CDR3 is TGTGCCAGTAGTATACAGGGCGGAATTAGAGGTACTGAAGCTTTCTTT.

DNA for the CDR3: TGTGCCAGTAGTATATCTCCCAGCGGGTCCGGCTATTCACCCCTCCACTTT. Protein sequence: CASSISPSGSGYSPLHF. This chain links TRBV19 with TRBJ1-6; D is ambiguous. The CDR3 sequence is 17 residues long. V lost 2 bases and J lost 8, with 19 bases in between. The germline CDR1 and CDR2 sequences are LNHDA and SQIVND (reference sequence).

The chain has TRBV10-2 and TRBJ2-1; D call uncertain. CDR1 and CDR2 from the germline V gene are WSHSY and SAAADI. V lost 8 bases and J lost 10, with 12 bases in between. This CDR3 has 11 residues. The CDR3 sequence: CASCELEEQFF. CDR3 coding DNA: TGCGCCAGCTGCGAGCTCGAGGAGCAGTTCTTC.

In its sample, this clone was seen a few times. The gene calls are TRBV6-5 and TRBJ1-1, with D perhaps TRBD1 (5 bases). CDR1 is MNHEY and CDR2 is SVGAGI in the germline V gene. V lost 9 bases to trimming and J lost 2 bases, with 7 bases between them. The CDR3 extends over 11 amino acids. Here the CDR3 reads CASTGNTEAFF. CDR3 DNA sequence: TGTGCCAGTACAGGAAACACTGAAGCTTTCTTT.

The V and J genes are TRBV6-5 and TRBJ1-4; D unresolved. V was shortened by 6 bases and J by 3 bases, with 5 bases between the two germline ends. Germline values: CDR1 MNHEY, CDR2 SVGAGI. CDR3 length equals 12 residues. The CDR3 nucleotides are TGTGCCAGCAGAGCTGCTAATGAAAAACTGTTTTTT. This translates into CASRAANEKLFF.

This clone has only one observation. The genes are TRBV19 and TRBJ1-4, with D hard to call. V gave up 7 bases and J gave up 3 bases, with 12 bases separating them. From germline, CDR1 is LNHDA and CDR2 SQIVND (reference sequence). The CDR3 is 14 residues long. CDR3 sequence: CASTRREPNEKLFF. CDR3 coding DNA: TGTGCCAGTACCCGACGGGAACCTAATGAAAAACTGTTTTTT.

The chain joins TRBV10-3 to TRBJ2-7; 7 positions match TRBD2. The germline V gene has CDR1 ENHRY and CDR2 SYGVKD. After removal of 8 bases from V and 1 base from J, the junction contained 5 bases not matched to a gene. CDR3 length equals 13 residues. This chain's CDR3 is CAIWGAGSYEQYF. In DNA form, the CDR3 reads TGTGCCATCTGGGGAGCGGGGTCCTACGAGCAGTACTTC.

V usage is TRBV4-3 and J usage is TRBJ2-1; D gene unclear. The CDR3 runs to 15 residues. V lost 3 bases and J 1 base, leaving 10 bases between the germline ends. Germline V gene lookup returns CDR1 LGHNA and CDR2 YSLEER. CDR3 sequence: CASSHSKSSYNEQFF. The CDR3 coding sequence is TGCGCCAGCAGCCATTCCAAATCATCCTACAATGAGCAGTTCTTC.

The chain joins TRBV19 to TRBJ1-5; D uncertain. This CDR3 is 13 amino acids long. Per the germline V gene, CDR1 is LNHDA and CDR2 is SQIVND (reference sequence). V shed 7 bases and J shed 7 bases, with 14 bases lying between them. CDR3: CASTPHGRQPQHF. CDR3 nucleotide sequence: TGTGCCAGTACTCCCCATGGGCGCCAGCCCCAGCATTTT.

The V call is TRBV7-2, the J call TRBJ1-1, with D hard to call. This CDR3 region has 13 residues. CDR1 is SGHTA and CDR2 is FQGNSA in the germline V gene. Trimming stripped 5 bases from V and 4 bases from J, with 11 bases between. CDR3 protein: CASSLAAVTEAFF. The CDR3 DNA follows: TGTGCCAGCAGCCTCGCGGCCGTCACTGAAGCTTTCTTT. The full variable domain, its missing parts supplied by reference TRBV7-2 and TRBJ1-1, is GAGVSQSPSNKVTEKGKDVELRCDPISGHTALYWYRQSLGQGLEFLIYFQGNSAPDKSGLPSDRFSAERTGGSVSTLTIQRTQQEDSAVYLCASSLAAVTEAFFGQGTRLTVV.

The genes are TRBV5-1 and TRBJ1-2, with TRBD1 matching over 8 bases. CDR3 length equals 14 residues. V lost 7 bases, J lost 4 bases, and 9 bases stayed unmatched. Germline V gene data show CDR1 as SGHRS and CDR2 as YFSETQ. CDR3 region: CASRRTGQAYGYTF. The CDR3 nucleotides read TGCGCCAGCCGTCGGACAGGGCAGGCCTATGGCTACACCTTC.

The chain recombines TRBV29-1 with TRBJ1-2, with TRBD1 matching 7 bases. Germline-derived CDR1 and CDR2 are SQVTM and ANQGSEA. The V and J ends lost 4 bases and 1 base, in that order; junction bases with no gene match: 15. This CDR3 has 17 residues. In nucleotides, the CDR3 is TGCAGCGTTGTTGGGGGACAGACAAGCCTTTTTAACTATGGCTACACCTTC. This sequence encodes CSVVGGQTSLFNYGYTF.

The chain joins TRBV5-1 to TRBJ2-5; the D gene is possibly TRBD1 (6 bases). CDR1 and CDR2 from the germline V gene are SGHRS and YFSETQ. The length of the CDR3 is 14 residues. Trimming stripped 4 bases from V and 9 bases from J, with 19 bases between. For the CDR3, the DNA is TGCGCCAGCAGCATGGGACACCAGAGGGAAGCCCAGTACTTC. This translates into CASSMGHQREAQYF.